The 16 T cell receptor beta chains below were found in one sample sequenced in a study of blood T cell repertoires in COVID-19. Generated by immunoSEQ multiplex PCR, the TCRdb table keeps only in-frame clones and is missing some. This sample carries 90,000 to 120,000 clones, 88% of them seen once, and the ten largest clones take 6.5%. The specimen sequenced was peripheral blood. The receptor source for this set is a woman aged 55-69 years with acute or convalescent COVID-19.

This chain connects TRBV12-3 or TRBV12-4 to TRBJ2-3, with 7 nucleotides matching TRBD2. The length of the CDR3 is 12 residues. The trim removed 5 bases at V and 8 bases at J, leaving 4 bases unmatched. The CDR3 sequence: CASSLAGVTQYF. Written as DNA, the CDR3 is TGTGCCAGCAGTCTCGCGGGAGTTACGCAGTATTTT.

The V call is TRBV30, the J call TRBJ2-3; D may be TRBD2 (5 bases). CDR3 length: 14 amino acids. V was cut by 5 bases and J by 0 bases, with 12 bases left in between. Germline V lookup: CDR1 GTSNPN, CDR2 SVGIG (reference sequence). The CDR3 protein is CAWVFSASTDTQYF. The CDR3 DNA reads as TGTGCCTGGGTTTTTAGCGCTAGCACAGATACGCAGTATTTT. Complete variable domain (other parts from reference TRBV30 and TRBJ2-3): SQTIHQWPATLVQPVGSPLSLECTVEGTSNPNLYWYRQAAGRGLQLLFYSVGIGQISSEVPQNLSASRPQDRQFILSSKKLLLSDSGFYLCAWVFSASTDTQYFGPGTRLTVL.

This clone was detected only once. This chain links TRBV30 with TRBJ1-5; perhaps TRBD1 as D (5 bases). Trimming pared 5 bases from V and 1 base from J, leaving 15 bases between. From germline, CDR1 is GTSNPN and CDR2 SVGIG (reference sequence). The CDR3 is 15 amino acids. In DNA, the CDR3 is TGTGCCTGGCAACCTCAGGGAGGAAGCAATCAGCCCCAGCATTTT. It encodes CAWQPQGGSNQPQHF.

The V gene is TRBV18, the J gene TRBJ2-7, with D unresolved. The germline CDR1 and CDR2 sequences are KGHSH and LQKENI. The V gene lost 1 base and the J gene lost 3 bases, with 7 bases spanning the gap. The CDR3 consists of 13 residues. This CDR3 reads CASSPLSGYEQYV. In DNA, the CDR3 is TGTGCCAGCTCACCACTATCCGGCTACGAGCAGTACGTC.

This clone appeared a single time. This chain uses TRBV7-3 with TRBJ1-5; D uncertain. The germline V gene encodes CDR1 SGHTA and CDR2 FQGTGA. The CDR3 totals 11 residues. V was pared by 5 bases and J by 7 bases, with 6 bases between. The CDR3 region has the DNA TGTGCCAGCAGCCCGAGGCAGCCCCAGCATTTT. The encoded protein is CASSPRQPQHF.

The V and J genes are TRBV3-1 (or the pseudogene TRBV3-2) and TRBJ2-2; perhaps TRBD2 as D (6 bases). V was trimmed by 4 bases and J by 7 bases, leaving 22 bases between them. CDR1 LGHDT and CDR2 YNNKEL come from the germline V gene (reference sequence). The CDR3 loop spans 17 amino acids. CDR3: CASSPTLFSGNGGELFF. CDR3 nucleotide sequence: TGTGCCAGCAGCCCGACCTTATTTAGCGGCAACGGCGGGGAGCTGTTTTTT.

The chain joins TRBV5-1 to TRBJ2-7, with TRBD1 matching over 10 bases. Losses at the gene ends were 1 base for V and 4 bases for J; bases not matched to a gene: 5. Germline values: CDR1 SGHRS, CDR2 YFSETQ. The CDR3 is 15 residues long. The CDR3 DNA is TGCGCCAGCAGCTTGAGTGGGACAGGGGTTTACGAGCAGTACTTC. Its protein is CASSLSGTGVYEQYF. The full variable domain, rest sourced from reference TRBV5-1 and TRBJ2-7, is KAGVTQTPRYLIKTRGQQVTLSCSPISGHRSVSWYQQTPGQGLQFLFEYFSETQRNKGNFPGRFSGRQFSNSRSEMNVSTLELGDSALYLCASSLSGTGVYEQYFGPGTRLTVT.

The rearrangement uses TRBV21-1 and TRBJ1-2; TRBD1, the D gene given by the table, was not confirmed from the DNA. TRBV21-1 is a known pseudogene. This CDR3 contains 17 residues. The CDR3 coding sequence is TGTGCCAGCAAACAATCCGAGACAGCCCCAATTGATTATGGCTACACCTTC. This codes for CASKQSETAPIDYGYTF.

This clone occurred a few times. The V gene is TRBV7-2, the J gene TRBJ1-1; D perhaps matches TRBD1 (6 bases). CDR3 length equals 15 residues. Germline V gene data show CDR1 as SGHTA and CDR2 as FQGNSA. Between the trimmed V and J ends, which lost 0 bases and 4 bases, there was a span of 12 bases. This chain's CDR3 is CASSLAPDSFTEAFF. DNA of the CDR3: TGTGCCAGCAGCTTAGCCCCGGACAGCTTCACTGAAGCTTTCTTT.

This clone appeared a single time. The genes are TRBV29-1 and TRBJ2-1; 7 bases map to TRBD2. The germline CDR1 and CDR2 sequences are SQVTM and ANQGSEA. The CDR3 has 13 residues. Trimming at V came to 7 bases and at J to 10 bases, leaving 13 bases not matched to a gene. This chain's CDR3 is CSGVGSGPGEQFF. The DNA for the CDR3 is TGCAGCGGGGTGGGTAGCGGGCCCGGGGAGCAGTTCTTC.

This chain links TRBV3-1 (or the pseudogene TRBV3-2) with TRBJ2-2, with 11 bases aligning to TRBD2. Germline CDR1 reads LGHDT; CDR2 reads YNNKEL (reference sequence). Unmatched junction bases numbered 9, after V lost 4 bases and J lost 2 bases. This CDR3 region has 18 residues. The CDR3 DNA follows: TGTGCCAGCAGCCTCCTGTCCGGGACTAGCGGAAACACCGGGGAGCTGTTTTTT. It translates to CASSLLSGTSGNTGELFF.

This clone was recorded a few times. The J gene is TRBJ2-1, the V gene TRBV7-2; D uncertain. Germline V lookup: CDR1 SGHTA, CDR2 FQGNSA. The CDR3 extends over 15 amino acids. V shed 4 bases and J shed 8 bases, with 18 bases lying between them. CDR3 DNA sequence: TGTGCCAGCAGCTCTAGTAGATGGATCACTGATGAGCAGTTCTTC. It encodes CASSSSRWITDEQFF. Looking up the rest from reference TRBV7-2 and TRBJ2-1 gives the full variable domain: GAGVSQSPSNKVTEKGKDVELRCDPISGHTALYWYRQSLGQGLEFLIYFQGNSAPDKSGLPSDRFSAERTGGSVSTLTIQRTQQEDSAVYLCASSSSRWITDEQFFGPGTRLTVL.

As concerns this clone: At one end, the junction sequence differs from germline, possibly due to a read error. V and J are TRBV6-5 and TRBJ1-6; D is ambiguous. The V gene's germline CDR1 is MNHEY and CDR2 SVGAGI. CDR3 length: 13 residues. The CDR3 DNA reads as TGTGCCAGCACCGGGGAATATACTTCACCCCTCCACTTT. Its protein product is CASTGEYTSPLHF.

V is TRBV6-5 and J is TRBJ1-1; 8 bases agree with TRBD1. The CDR3 runs to 13 residues. Germline V CDR1 and CDR2: MNHEY, SVGAGI. V lost 7 bases, J lost 7 bases, and 8 bases stayed unmatched. The CDR3 here is CASTLTGEVEAFF. In nucleotides, the CDR3 is TGTGCCAGCACCCTGACAGGGGAGGTTGAAGCTTTCTTT.

J is TRBJ1-4 and V is TRBV19, with a weak D call TRBD1 (6 bases). The CDR3 loop spans 14 amino acids. The V and J ends lost 5 bases and 3 bases respectively, with 10 bases between them. CDR1 and CDR2 from the germline V gene are LNHDA and SQIVND (reference sequence). The DNA of the CDR3 is TGTGCCAGTAGTTCCAGGGGCGCTAATGAAAAACTGTTTTTT. Its protein is CASSSRGANEKLFF.

CDR3 amino acids: CASSEASSGRRTQYF. The CDR3 DNA follows: TGTGCCAGCAGTGAAGCGAGCAGCGGGAGAAGGACCCAGTACTTC. This sequence joins TRBV6-1 and TRBJ2-5, with 8 bases lining up with TRBD2. The CDR3 loop spans 15 amino acids. V shed 0 bases, J shed 7 bases, and the junction held 7 bases outside the gene matches. The germline CDR1 and CDR2 sequences are MNHNS and SASEGT.